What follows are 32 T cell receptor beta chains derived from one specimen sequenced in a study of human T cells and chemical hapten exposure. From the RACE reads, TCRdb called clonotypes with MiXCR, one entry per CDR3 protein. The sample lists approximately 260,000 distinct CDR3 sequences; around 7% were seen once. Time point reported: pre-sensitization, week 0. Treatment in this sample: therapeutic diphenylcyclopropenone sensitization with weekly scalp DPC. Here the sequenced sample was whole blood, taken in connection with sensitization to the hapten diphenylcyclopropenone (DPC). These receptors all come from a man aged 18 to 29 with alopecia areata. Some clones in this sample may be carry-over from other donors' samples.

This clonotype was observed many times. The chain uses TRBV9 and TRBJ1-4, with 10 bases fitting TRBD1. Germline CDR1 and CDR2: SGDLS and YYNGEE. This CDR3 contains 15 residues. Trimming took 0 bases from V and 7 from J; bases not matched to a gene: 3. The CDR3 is CASSVGRTGGEKLFF. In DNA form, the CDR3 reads TGTGCCAGCAGCGTAGGACGGACAGGGGGTGAAAAACTGTTTTTT.

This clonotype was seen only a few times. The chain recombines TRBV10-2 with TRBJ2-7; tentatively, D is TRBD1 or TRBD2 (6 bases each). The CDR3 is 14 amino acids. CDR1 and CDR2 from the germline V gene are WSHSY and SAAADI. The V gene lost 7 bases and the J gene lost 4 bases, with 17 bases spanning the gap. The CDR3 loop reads CASMGDTRGYEQYF. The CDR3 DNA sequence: TGCGCCAGCATGGGGGACACCCGGGGGTACGAGCAGTACTTC.

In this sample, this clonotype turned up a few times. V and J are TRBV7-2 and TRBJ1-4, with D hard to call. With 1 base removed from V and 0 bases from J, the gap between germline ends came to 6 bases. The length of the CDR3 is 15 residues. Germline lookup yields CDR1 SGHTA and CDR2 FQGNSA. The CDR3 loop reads CASSLESTTNEKLFF. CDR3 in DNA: TGTGCCAGCAGCTTAGAGTCTACAACTAATGAAAAACTGTTTTTT. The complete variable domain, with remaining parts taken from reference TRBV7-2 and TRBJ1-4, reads GAGVSQSPSNKVTEKGKDVELRCDPISGHTALYWYRQSLGQGLEFLIYFQGNSAPDKSGLPSDRFSAERTGGSVSTLTIQRTQQEDSAVYLCASSLESTTNEKLFFGSGTQLSVL.

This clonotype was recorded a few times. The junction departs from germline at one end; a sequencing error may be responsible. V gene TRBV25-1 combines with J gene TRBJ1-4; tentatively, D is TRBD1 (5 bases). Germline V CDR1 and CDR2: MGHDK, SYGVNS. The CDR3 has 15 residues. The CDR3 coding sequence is TGTGCCAGCAGTGAATACTCCGGGACTAGTGAAAAACTGTTTTTT. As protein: CASSEYSGTSEKLFF.

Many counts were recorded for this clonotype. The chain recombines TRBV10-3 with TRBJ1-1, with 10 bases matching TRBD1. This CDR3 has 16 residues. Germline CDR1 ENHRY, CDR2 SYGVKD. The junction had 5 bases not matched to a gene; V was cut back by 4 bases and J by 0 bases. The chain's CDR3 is CAISVGTGDLNTEAFF. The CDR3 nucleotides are TGTGCCATCAGTGTCGGGACAGGGGACTTGAACACTGAAGCTTTCTTT.

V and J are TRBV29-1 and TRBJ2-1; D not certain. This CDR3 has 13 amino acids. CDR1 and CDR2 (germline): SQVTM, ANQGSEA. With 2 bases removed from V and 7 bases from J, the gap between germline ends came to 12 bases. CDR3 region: CSVERWGGNEQFF. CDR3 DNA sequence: TGCAGCGTTGAACGTTGGGGTGGGAATGAGCAGTTCTTC.

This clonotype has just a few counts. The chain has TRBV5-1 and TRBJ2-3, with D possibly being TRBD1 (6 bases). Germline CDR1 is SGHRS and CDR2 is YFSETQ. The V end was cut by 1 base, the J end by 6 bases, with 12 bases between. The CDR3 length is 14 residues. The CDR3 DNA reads TGCGCCAGCAGCTTGTGGGGGCGGTCGGATACGCAGTATTTT. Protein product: CASSLWGRSDTQYF.

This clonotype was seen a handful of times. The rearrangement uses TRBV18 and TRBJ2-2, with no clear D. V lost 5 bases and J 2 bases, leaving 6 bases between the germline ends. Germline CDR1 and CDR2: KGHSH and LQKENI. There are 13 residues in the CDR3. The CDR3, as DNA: TGTGCCAGCTCAGGCCGAAACACCGGGGAGCTGTTTTTT. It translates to CASSGRNTGELFF.

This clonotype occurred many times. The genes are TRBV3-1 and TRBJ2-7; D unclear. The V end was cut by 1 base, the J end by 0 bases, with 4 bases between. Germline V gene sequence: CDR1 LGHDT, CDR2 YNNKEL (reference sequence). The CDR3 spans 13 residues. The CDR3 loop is CASSQVSSYEQYF. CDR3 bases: TGTGCCAGCAGCCAAGTTAGCTCCTACGAGCAGTACTTC.

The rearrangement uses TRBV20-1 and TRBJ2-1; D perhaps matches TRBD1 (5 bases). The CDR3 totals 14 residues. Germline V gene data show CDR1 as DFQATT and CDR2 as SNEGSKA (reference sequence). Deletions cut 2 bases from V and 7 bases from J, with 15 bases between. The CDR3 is CSARRQGLLNEQFF. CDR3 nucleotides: TGCAGTGCTAGACGCCAGGGCTTATTGAATGAGCAGTTCTTC.

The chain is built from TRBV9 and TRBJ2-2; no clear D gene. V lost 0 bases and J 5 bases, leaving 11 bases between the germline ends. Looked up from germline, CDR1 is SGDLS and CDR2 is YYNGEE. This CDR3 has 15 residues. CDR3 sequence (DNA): TGTGCCAGCAGCGTAGGGCCGAGGCGGACCGGGGAGCTGTTTTTT. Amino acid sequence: CASSVGPRRTGELFF. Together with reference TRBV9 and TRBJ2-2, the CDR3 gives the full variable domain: DSGVTQTPKHLITATGQRVTLRCSPRSGDLSVYWYQQSLDQGLQFLIQYYNGEERAKGNILERFSAQQFPDLHSELNLSSLELGDSALYFCASSVGPRRTGELFFGEGSRLTVL.

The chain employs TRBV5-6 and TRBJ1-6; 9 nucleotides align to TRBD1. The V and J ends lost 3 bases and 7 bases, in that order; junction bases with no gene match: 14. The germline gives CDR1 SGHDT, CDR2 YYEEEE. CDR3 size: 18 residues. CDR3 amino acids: CASSSYSGRDRVNSPLHF. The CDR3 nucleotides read TGTGCCAGCAGCTCCTACTCGGGGCGGGACAGGGTGAATTCACCCCTCCACTTT.

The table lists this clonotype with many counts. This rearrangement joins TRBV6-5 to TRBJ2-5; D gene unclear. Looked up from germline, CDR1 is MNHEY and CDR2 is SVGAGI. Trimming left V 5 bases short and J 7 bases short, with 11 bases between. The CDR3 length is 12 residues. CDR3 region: CASSAEWGTQYF. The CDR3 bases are TGTGCCAGCAGTGCCGAATGGGGGACCCAGTACTTC.

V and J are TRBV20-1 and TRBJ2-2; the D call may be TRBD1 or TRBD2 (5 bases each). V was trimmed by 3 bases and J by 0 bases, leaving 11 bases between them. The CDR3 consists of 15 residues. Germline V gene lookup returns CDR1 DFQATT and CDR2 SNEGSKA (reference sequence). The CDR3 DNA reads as TGCAGTGCTAGGGTGAGGGGCACGAACACCGGGGAGCTGTTTTTT. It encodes CSARVRGTNTGELFF.

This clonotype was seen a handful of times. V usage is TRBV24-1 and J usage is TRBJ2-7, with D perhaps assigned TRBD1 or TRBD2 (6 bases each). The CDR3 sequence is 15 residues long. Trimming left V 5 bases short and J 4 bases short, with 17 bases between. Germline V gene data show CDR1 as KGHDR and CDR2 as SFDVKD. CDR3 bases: TGTGCCACCAGTGCCTCACGGGGGCGAGTGTACGAGCAGTACTTC. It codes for CATSASRGRVYEQYF.

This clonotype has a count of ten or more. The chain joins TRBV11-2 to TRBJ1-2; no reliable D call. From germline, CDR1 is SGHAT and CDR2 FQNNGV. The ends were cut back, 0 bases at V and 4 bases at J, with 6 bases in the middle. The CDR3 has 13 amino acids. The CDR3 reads CASSLDGSYGYTF. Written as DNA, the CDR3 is TGTGCCAGCAGCTTAGATGGTAGCTATGGCTACACCTTC.

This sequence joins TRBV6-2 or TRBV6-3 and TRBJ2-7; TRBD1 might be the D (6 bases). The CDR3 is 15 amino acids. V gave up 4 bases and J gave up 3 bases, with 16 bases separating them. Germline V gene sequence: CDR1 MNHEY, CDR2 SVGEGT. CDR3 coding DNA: TGTGCCAGCAGTTTTGGACAGCCCTCCGACTACGAGCAGTACTTC. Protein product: CASSFGQPSDYEQYF.

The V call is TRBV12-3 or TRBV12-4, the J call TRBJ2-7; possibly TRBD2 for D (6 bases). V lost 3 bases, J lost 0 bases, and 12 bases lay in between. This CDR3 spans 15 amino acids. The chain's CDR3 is CASSFAGRSSYEQYF. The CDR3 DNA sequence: TGTGCCAGCAGTTTTGCAGGGAGGAGCTCCTACGAGCAGTACTTC.

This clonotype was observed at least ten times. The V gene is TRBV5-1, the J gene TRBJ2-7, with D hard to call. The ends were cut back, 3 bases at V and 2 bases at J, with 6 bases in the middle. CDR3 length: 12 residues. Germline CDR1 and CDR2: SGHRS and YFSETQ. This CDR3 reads CASSSGTYEQYF. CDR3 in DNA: TGCGCCAGCAGCTCTGGGACCTACGAGCAGTACTTC.

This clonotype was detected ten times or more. The CDR3: CSVEVSPGSYNEQFF. DNA of the CDR3: TGCAGCGTTGAAGTGTCCCCGGGTTCCTACAATGAGCAGTTCTTC. The J gene is TRBJ2-1, the V gene TRBV29-1; D is undetermined. The CDR3 loop spans 15 amino acids. V lost 1 base, J lost 1 base, and 11 bases lay in between. Germline CDR1 is SQVTM and CDR2 is ANQGSEA.

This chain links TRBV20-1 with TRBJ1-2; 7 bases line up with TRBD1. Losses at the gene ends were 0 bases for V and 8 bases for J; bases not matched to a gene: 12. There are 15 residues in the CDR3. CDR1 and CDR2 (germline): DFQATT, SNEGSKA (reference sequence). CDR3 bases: TGCAGTGCTAGAGATATGTCCAGGGGGTCGTACGGCTACACCTTC. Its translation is CSARDMSRGSYGYTF.

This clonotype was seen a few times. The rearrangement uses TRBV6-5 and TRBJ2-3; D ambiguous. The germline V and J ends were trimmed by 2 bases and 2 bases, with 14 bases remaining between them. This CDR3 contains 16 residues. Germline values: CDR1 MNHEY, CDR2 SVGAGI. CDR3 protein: CASSYRVITATDTQYF. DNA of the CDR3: TGTGCCAGCAGTTACCGGGTCATAACGGCCACAGATACGCAGTATTTT.

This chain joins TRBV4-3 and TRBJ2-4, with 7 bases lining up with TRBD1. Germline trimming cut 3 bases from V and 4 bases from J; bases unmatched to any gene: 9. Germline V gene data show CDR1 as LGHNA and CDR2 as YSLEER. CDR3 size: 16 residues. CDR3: CASSQGDSQQKNIQYF. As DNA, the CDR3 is TGCGCCAGCAGCCAGGGGGACAGTCAGCAAAAAAACATTCAGTACTTC.

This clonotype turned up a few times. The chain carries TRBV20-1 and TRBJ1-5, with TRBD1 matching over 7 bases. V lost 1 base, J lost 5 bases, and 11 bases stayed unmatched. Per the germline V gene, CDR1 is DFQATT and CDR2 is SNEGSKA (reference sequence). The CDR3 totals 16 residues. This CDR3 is CSARVSGGYGDQPQHF. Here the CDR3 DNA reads TGCAGTGCTAGAGTTTCAGGGGGGTACGGAGATCAGCCCCAGCATTTT.

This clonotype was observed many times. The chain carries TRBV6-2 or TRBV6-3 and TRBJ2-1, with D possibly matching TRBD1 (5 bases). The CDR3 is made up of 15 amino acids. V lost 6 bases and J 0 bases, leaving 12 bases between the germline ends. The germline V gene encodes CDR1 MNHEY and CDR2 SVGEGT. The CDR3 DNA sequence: TGTGCCAGCAGCTTGGACATCTTCTCCTACAATGAGCAGTTCTTC. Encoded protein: CASSLDIFSYNEQFF.

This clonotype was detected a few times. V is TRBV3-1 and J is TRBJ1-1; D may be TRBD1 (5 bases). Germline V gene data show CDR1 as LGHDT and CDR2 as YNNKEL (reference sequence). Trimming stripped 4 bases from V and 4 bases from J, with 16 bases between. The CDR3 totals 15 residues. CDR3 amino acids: CASSPPWGRGTEAFF. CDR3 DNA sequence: TGTGCCAGCAGCCCCCCCTGGGGAAGGGGCACTGAAGCTTTCTTT.

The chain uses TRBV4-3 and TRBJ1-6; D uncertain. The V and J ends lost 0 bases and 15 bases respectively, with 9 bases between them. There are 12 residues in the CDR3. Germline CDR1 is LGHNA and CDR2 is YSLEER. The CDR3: CASSQDRVLLHF. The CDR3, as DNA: TGCGCCAGCAGCCAAGATCGGGTTCTCCTCCACTTT.

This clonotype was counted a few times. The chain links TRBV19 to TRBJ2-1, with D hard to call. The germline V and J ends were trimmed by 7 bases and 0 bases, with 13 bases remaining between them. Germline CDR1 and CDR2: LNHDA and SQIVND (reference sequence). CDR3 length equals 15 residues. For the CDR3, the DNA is TGTGCCAGTACCCCCTCCACCCACTCCTACAATGAGCAGTTCTTC. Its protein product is CASTPSTHSYNEQFF.

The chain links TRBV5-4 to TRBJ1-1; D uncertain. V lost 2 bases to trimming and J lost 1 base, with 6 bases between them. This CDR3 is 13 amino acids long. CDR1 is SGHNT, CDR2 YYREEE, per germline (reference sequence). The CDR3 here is CASSFQQNTEAFF. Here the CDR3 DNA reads TGTGCCAGCAGCTTTCAACAGAACACTGAAGCTTTCTTT.

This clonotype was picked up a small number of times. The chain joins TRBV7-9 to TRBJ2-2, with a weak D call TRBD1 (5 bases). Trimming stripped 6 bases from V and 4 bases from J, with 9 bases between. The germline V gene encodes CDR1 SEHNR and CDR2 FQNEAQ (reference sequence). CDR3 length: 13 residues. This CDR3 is CASSWGTTGELFF. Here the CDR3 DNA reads TGTGCCAGCAGTTGGGGCACCACCGGGGAGCTGTTTTTT.

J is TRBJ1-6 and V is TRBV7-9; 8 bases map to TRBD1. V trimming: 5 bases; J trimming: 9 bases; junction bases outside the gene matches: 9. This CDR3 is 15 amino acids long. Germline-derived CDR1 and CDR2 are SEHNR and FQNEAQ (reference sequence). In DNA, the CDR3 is TGTGCCAGCAGCGCAACCGGGACAGGCGGTTCACCCCTCCACTTT. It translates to CASSATGTGGSPLHF.

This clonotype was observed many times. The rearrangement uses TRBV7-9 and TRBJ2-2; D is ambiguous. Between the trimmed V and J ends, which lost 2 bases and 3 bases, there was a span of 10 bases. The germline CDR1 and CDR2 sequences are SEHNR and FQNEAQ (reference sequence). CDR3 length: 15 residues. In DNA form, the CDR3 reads TGTGCCAGCAGCTTACCGCAGGATTACACCGGGGAGCTGTTTTTT. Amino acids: CASSLPQDYTGELFF.